The 25 T cell receptor beta chains below all came from one sample that was sequenced in a study of a mutant IDH1 vaccine in newly diagnosed glioma. Only in-frame clones appear in the TCRdb table, and some are missing; sequencing was by immunoSEQ multiplex PCR. The table records tens of thousands of clones, around 80% of them present only once. Time point given: baseline, week 1 (first vaccination visit). Treatment given: pre-vaccination baseline after standard-of-care therapy. The sequencing here drew on peripheral blood mononuclear cells (PBMCs), taken from a glioma patient treated with radiotherapy, temozolomide or both. All receptors come from a woman younger than 30 with glioma. Some clones in this sample may be carry-over from other donors' samples.

This chain links TRBV6-5 with TRBJ1-1; D gene ambiguous. Germline lookup yields CDR1 MNHEY and CDR2 SVGAGI. The CDR3 runs 14 residues. V was trimmed by 2 bases and J by 2 bases, leaving 9 bases between them. In DNA, the CDR3 is TGTGCCAGCAGTTACGGGAATACTAACACTGAAGCTTTCTTT. Residues: CASSYGNTNTEAFF.

This clone has only a few counts. CDR3 nucleotide sequence: TGTGCCAGTAAAGTTGGCAGGGATCAGCCCCAGCATTTT. It yields the protein CASKVGRDQPQHF. The rearrangement uses TRBV19 and TRBJ1-5, with a weak D call TRBD1 (5 bases). Trimming took 7 bases from V and 5 from J, leaving 12 bases between them. Germline lookup yields CDR1 LNHDA and CDR2 SQIVND (reference sequence). The CDR3 is 13 amino acids.

The sample holds a few counts of this clone. V usage is TRBV25-1 and J usage is TRBJ1-1, with D unclear. The germline CDR1 and CDR2 sequences are MGHDK and SYGVNS. The CDR3 loop spans 13 amino acids. V was trimmed by 1 base and J by 0 bases, leaving 3 bases between them. CDR3 coding DNA: TGTGCCAGCAGTGAATTGGTGAACACTGAAGCTTTCTTT. Translated: CASSELVNTEAFF.

The gene calls are TRBV6-5 and TRBJ2-2; D is perhaps TRBD2 (6 bases). Germline lookup yields CDR1 MNHEY and CDR2 SVGAGI. Trimming cost V 0 bases and J 5 bases, with 7 bases left between them. The CDR3 spans 14 residues. Here the CDR3 reads CASSYSGSTGELFF. The CDR3 bases are TGTGCCAGCAGTTACTCCGGGAGTACCGGGGAGCTGTTTTTT.

V and J are TRBV9 and TRBJ2-1, with TRBD1 identical over 7 bases. Germline CDR1 is SGDLS and CDR2 is YYNGEE. V dropped 3 bases and J dropped 5; count of bases not matched to a gene: 8. CDR3 size: 15 residues. The CDR3 region is CASSATDRFNNEQFF. The DNA for the CDR3 is TGTGCCAGCAGCGCCACGGACAGGTTCAACAATGAGCAGTTCTTC. The variable domain in full, completed from reference TRBV9 and TRBJ2-1, reads DSGVTQTPKHLITATGQRVTLRCSPRSGDLSVYWYQQSLDQGLQFLIQYYNGEERAKGNILERFSAQQFPDLHSELNLSSLELGDSALYFCASSATDRFNNEQFFGPGTRLTVL.

This clone was counted a single time. The chain carries TRBV4-2 and TRBJ2-7; 16 bases are shared with TRBD2. In germline, CDR1 is LGHNA, CDR2 YNFKEQ. This CDR3 spans 18 amino acids. V was clipped by 1 base and J by 1 base; unmatched bases: 4. This chain's CDR3 is CASSQGAGLAGGSYEQYF. In DNA form, the CDR3 reads TGTGCCAGCAGCCAAGGGGCGGGACTAGCGGGAGGGTCCTACGAGCAGTACTTC.

The genes are TRBV2 and TRBJ2-7; TRBD1 or TRBD2 may be the D gene (5 bases each). V lost 4 bases, J lost 4 bases, and 8 bases lay in between. The CDR3 has 12 amino acids. The germline V gene encodes CDR1 SNHLY and CDR2 FYNNEI. The CDR3 DNA follows: TGTGCCAGCAGTGCAGAGGGGTACGAGCAGTACTTC. This sequence encodes CASSAEGYEQYF.

The V call is TRBV2, the J call TRBJ1-2; 8 nucleotides line up with TRBD1. The J segment lost 1 base and the V segment lost 5 bases, leaving 9 bases of the junction unmatched. The CDR3 is 16 amino acids. The V gene's germline CDR1 is SNHLY and CDR2 FYNNEI. This CDR3 is CASSRDRSLVNYGYTF. CDR3 bases: TGTGCCAGCAGTAGGGACAGGAGCCTCGTTAACTATGGCTACACCTTC.

This clone was detected a few times. The chain has TRBV18 and TRBJ1-2; no definite D call. The germline CDR1 and CDR2 sequences are KGHSH and LQKENI. The CDR3 loop spans 14 amino acids. Trimming shortened V by 6 bases and J by 7 bases, and 18 bases separated the two germline ends. The CDR3 coding sequence is TGTGCCAGCTCCTTAGGAGGCGGAGTGGGTGGCTACACCTTC. Translating it yields CASSLGGGVGGYTF.

The chain carries TRBV5-1 and TRBJ2-1, with 7 nucleotides matching TRBD1. This CDR3 has 16 amino acids. After removal of 4 bases from V and 5 bases from J, the junction contained 12 bases not matched to a gene. The germline V gene has CDR1 SGHRS and CDR2 YFSETQ. The CDR3 loop reads CASSRPTGLTNNEQFF. The CDR3 DNA follows: TGCGCCAGCAGCCGGCCGACAGGGTTGACGAACAATGAGCAGTTCTTC.

The V call is TRBV6-6, the J call TRBJ2-5, with D perhaps TRBD1 (6 bases). Trimming stripped 8 bases from V and 1 base from J, with 20 bases between. This CDR3 is 16 amino acids long. The germline CDR1 and CDR2 sequences are MNHNY and SVGAGI (reference sequence). CDR3 residues: CASLLDSLGSQETQYF. CDR3 DNA sequence: TGTGCCAGCCTTTTGGACAGCCTAGGATCCCAAGAGACCCAGTACTTC.

The rearrangement joins TRBV5-8 to TRBJ1-2; unclear D gene. Trimming removed 0 bases from V and 4 bases from J, with 10 bases in between. The V gene's germline CDR1 is SGHTS and CDR2 YDEGEE. The CDR3 has 14 amino acids. CDR3 nucleotide sequence: TGTGCCAGCAGCTTGGATCCCCTAACCTATGGCTACACCTTC. It yields the protein CASSLDPLTYGYTF.

The V gene is TRBV5-8, the J gene TRBJ1-1; D unresolved. V was clipped by 3 bases and J by 5 bases, with 8 bases between them. The germline CDR1 and CDR2 sequences are SGHTS and YDEGEE. CDR3 length: 12 residues. The CDR3 loop is CASSSSGTEAFF. CDR3 in DNA: TGTGCCAGCAGCTCATCGGGAACTGAAGCTTTCTTT.

V gene TRBV30 combines with J gene TRBJ1-1; no definite D call. Trimming shortened V by 3 bases and J by 0 bases, and 17 bases separated the two germline ends. This CDR3 region has 16 residues. Germline CDR1 reads GTSNPN; CDR2 reads SVGIG (reference sequence). CDR3: CAWRMSGPLMNTEAFF. CDR3 coding DNA: TGTGCCTGGAGGATGTCAGGTCCGCTCATGAACACTGAAGCTTTCTTT. Full variable domain (remainder filled in from reference TRBV30 and TRBJ1-1): SQTIHQWPATLVQPVGSPLSLECTVEGTSNPNLYWYRQAAGRGLQLLFYSVGIGQISSEVPQNLSASRPQDRQFILSSKKLLLSDSGFYLCAWRMSGPLMNTEAFFGQGTRLTVV.

The chain couples TRBV13 to TRBJ2-7; D may be TRBD1 or TRBD2 (5 bases each). Trimming took off 7 bases at V and 4 bases at J, with 20 bases between the two ends. This CDR3 has 15 residues. Germline assignment: CDR1 PRHDT and CDR2 FYEKMQ (reference sequence). CDR3 DNA: TGTGCCAGCACCCCCGGGGACCAGACCCTTTACGAGCAGTACTTC. Residues: CASTPGDQTLYEQYF. The whole variable domain, remainder taken from reference TRBV13 and TRBJ2-7, is AAGVIQSPRHLIKEKRETATLKCYPIPRHDTVYWYQQGPGQDPQFLISFYEKMQSDKGSIPDRFSAQQFSDYHSELNMSSLELGDSALYFCASTPGDQTLYEQYFGPGTRLTVT.

The rearrangement links TRBV6-5 to TRBJ1-5; 8 nucleotides agree with TRBD1. CDR3 length equals 11 residues. Germline CDR1 MNHEY, CDR2 SVGAGI. CDR3 nucleotide sequence: TGTGTGGACAGGGCGCATCAGCCCCAGCATTTT. It codes for CVDRAHQPQHF.

The rearrangement links TRBV4-1 to TRBJ2-7, with D possibly matching TRBD1 (6 bases). The V and J ends lost 5 bases and 5 bases respectively, with 16 bases between them. Germline V gene lookup returns CDR1 MGHRA and CDR2 YSYEKL. CDR3 length: 14 amino acids. CDR3 in DNA: TGCGCCAGCAGCAGCCAAGCCCGGGACAACGAGCAGTACTTC. This encodes CASSSQARDNEQYF.

V is TRBV6-5 and J is TRBJ2-5, with 8 bases aligning to TRBD2. This CDR3 is built from 14 residues. The V gene end was trimmed by 4 bases and the J gene end by 5 bases; junction bases not matched to a gene: 6. Germline loops: CDR1 MNHEY, CDR2 SVGAGI. The CDR3 bases are TGTGCCAGCAGTTTACTAGCGGATGGGGAGACCCAGTACTTC. Translated: CASSLLADGETQYF.

J is TRBJ2-5 and V is TRBV7-8; D not resolved. The CDR3 is made up of 14 amino acids. Looked up from germline, CDR1 is SGHVS and CDR2 is FQNEAQ. V shed 6 bases and J shed 0 bases, with 11 bases lying between them. CDR3 loop: CASRSGEYQETQYF. CDR3 bases: TGTGCCAGCAGGAGTGGGGAATACCAAGAGACCCAGTACTTC.

This chain connects TRBV14 to TRBJ1-2, with a weak D call TRBD1 (6 bases). This CDR3 region has 17 residues. The V end was cut by 4 bases, the J end by 7 bases, with 25 bases between. Germline CDR1 reads SGHDN; CDR2 reads FVKESK. The CDR3, as DNA: TGTGCCAGCAGCCCACCGGAGGGGGGGACCAGCGCGAGTGGCTACACCTTC. Protein product: CASSPPEGGTSASGYTF.

This chain uses TRBV10-1 with TRBJ2-1; no clear D gene. In germline, CDR1 is WNHNN, CDR2 SYGVQD (reference sequence). The CDR3 consists of 14 residues. V shed 5 bases and J shed 7 bases, with 15 bases lying between them. In nucleotides, the CDR3 is TGCGCCAGCAGTTCTAATAAAGAGGTTAATGAGCAGTTCTTC. Its protein is CASSSNKEVNEQFF.

The chain employs TRBV9 and TRBJ2-1, with 8 bases fitting TRBD2. This CDR3 comprises 16 residues. Germline-derived CDR1 and CDR2 are SGDLS and YYNGEE. V lost 3 bases, J lost 1 base, and 6 bases stayed unmatched. The CDR3 sequence is CASSDVAGLSYNEQFF. The DNA of the CDR3 is TGTGCCAGCAGCGACGTAGCGGGACTTTCCTACAATGAGCAGTTCTTC. Full variable domain (missing parts from reference TRBV9 and TRBJ2-1): DSGVTQTPKHLITATGQRVTLRCSPRSGDLSVYWYQQSLDQGLQFLIQYYNGEERAKGNILERFSAQQFPDLHSELNLSSLELGDSALYFCASSDVAGLSYNEQFFGPGTRLTVL.

This clone was recorded only once. The chain uses TRBV30 and TRBJ1-5; 8 bases map to TRBD1. V was pared by 3 bases and J by 2 bases, with 6 bases of the junction left unmatched. This CDR3 is built from 15 residues. Germline V gene data show CDR1 as GTSNPN and CDR2 as SVGIG (reference sequence). The DNA for the CDR3 is TGTGCCTGGAGAGAAAAGACAGGGGGCAATCAGCCCCAGCATTTT. Translating gives CAWREKTGGNQPQHF.

This chain uses TRBV5-4 with TRBJ2-2; D possibly matches TRBD1 or TRBD2 (5 bases each). The V gene lost 4 bases and the J gene lost 0 bases, with 7 bases spanning the gap. The germline gives CDR1 SGHNT, CDR2 YYREEE (reference sequence). The CDR3 contains 14 residues. DNA of the CDR3: TGTGCCAGCAGCCTGGGACCGAACACCGGGGAGCTGTTTTTT. This codes for CASSLGPNTGELFF. The entire variable domain, with the rest obtained from reference TRBV5-4 and TRBJ2-2, is as follows: ETGVTQSPTHLIKTRGQQVTLRCSSQSGHNTVSWYQQALGQGPQFIFQYYREEENGRGNFPPRFSGLQFPNYSSELNVNALELDDSALYLCASSLGPNTGELFFGEGSRLTVL.

The chain employs TRBV6-1 and TRBJ1-2, with 7 bases fitting TRBD1. Losses at the gene ends were 4 bases for V and 8 bases for J; bases not matched to a gene: 1. CDR1 and CDR2 from the germline V gene are MNHNS and SASEGT. The CDR3 contains 11 residues. The DNA for the CDR3 is TGTGCCAGCAGTGGACAGGGAGGCTACACCTTC. As protein: CASSGQGGYTF.